These T cell receptor beta chains were read from a single sample in a study of blood T cell repertoires in COVID-19. Method: immunoSEQ multiplex PCR; TCRdb's copy keeps in-frame clones and lacks some. The sample yields 170,000 or so clones, roughly 88% seen once. The sequenced sample was peripheral blood. The receptors come from a woman between 55 and 75 years old with acute or convalescent COVID-19. Both conserved end residues are part of each CDR3. D genes are given only for firm matches. Expanded clones get a size class; other rows say once, few or many, or leave the size out.

abundance: once
d_gene: TRBD1
j_gene: TRBJ2-7
v_gene: TRBV28
CDR3aa: CASSPLGTGVYEQYF
CDR3nt: TGTGCCAGCAGTCCTCTCGGGACAGGGGTCTACGAGCAGTACTTC

abundance: -
d_gene: -
j_gene: TRBJ2-1
v_gene: TRBV19
CDR3aa: CASSLPRSYNEQFF
CDR3nt: TGTGCCAGTAGTCTCCCGAGGAGTTACAATGAGCAGTTCTTC

abundance: -
d_gene: -
j_gene: TRBJ2-1
v_gene: TRBV7-2
CDR3aa: CASSLGLAHNEQFF
CDR3nt: TGTGCCAGCAGCTTAGGCCTAGCCCACAATGAGCAGTTCTTC

abundance: few
d_gene: -
j_gene: TRBJ1-1
v_gene: TRBV7-2
CDR3aa: CASSLRARRKTEAFF
CDR3nt: TGTGCCAGCAGCTTACGGGCGCGGAGGAAGACTGAAGCTTTCTTT

abundance: -
d_gene: -
j_gene: TRBJ2-5
v_gene: TRBV9
CDR3aa: CASSAGGEPQETQYF
CDR3nt: TGTGCCAGCAGCGCCGGGGGAGAGCCACAAGAGACCCAGTACTTC

abundance: -
d_gene: TRBD2
j_gene: TRBJ2-1
v_gene: TRBV7-8
CDR3aa: CASSHGTSHNEQFF
CDR3nt: TGTGCCAGCAGCCATGGGACTAGCCACAATGAGCAGTTCTTC

abundance: -
d_gene: TRBD1
j_gene: TRBJ1-4
v_gene: TRBV5-3
CDR3aa: CARSLDRVGREKLFF
CDR3nt: TGTGCCAGAAGCCTCGACAGGGTAGGACGAGAAAAACTGTTTTTT

abundance: once
d_gene: -
j_gene: TRBJ2-1
v_gene: TRBV4-3
CDR3aa: CASSPNRLVNEQFF
CDR3nt: TGCGCCAGCAGCCCCAACCGCCTAGTGAATGAGCAGTTCTTC

abundance: -
d_gene: TRBD2
j_gene: TRBJ2-3
v_gene: TRBV6-1
CDR3aa: CASSETAGGPTDTQYF
CDR3nt: TGTGCCAGCAGTGAAACAGCGGGGGGGCCCACAGATACGCAGTATTTT

abundance: -
d_gene: TRBD2
j_gene: TRBJ2-1
v_gene: TRBV2
CDR3aa: CASSEPGGLTNEQFF
CDR3nt: TGTGCCAGCAGTGAACCGGGGGGTTTGACCAATGAGCAGTTCTTC

abundance: few
d_gene: -
j_gene: TRBJ1-5
v_gene: TRBV28
CDR3aa: CASSLRTVKNQPQHF
CDR3nt: TGTGCCAGCAGTTTGAGGACAGTAAAGAATCAGCCCCAGCATTTT

abundance: -
d_gene: TRBD1
j_gene: TRBJ2-3
v_gene: TRBV7-2
CDR3aa: CASRRQGALDTQYF
CDR3nt: TGTGCCAGCAGACGACAGGGGGCCTTAGATACGCAGTATTTT

abundance: -
d_gene: -
j_gene: TRBJ1-5
v_gene: TRBV7-9
CDR3aa: CASSSSSAPSRGNQPQHF
CDR3nt: TGTGCCAGCAGCTCCTCTTCGGCCCCTTCGAGGGGCAATCAGCCCCAGCATTTT

abundance: -
d_gene: TRBD2
j_gene: TRBJ2-7
v_gene: TRBV19
CDR3aa: CASSGLAGVYEQYF
CDR3nt: TGTGCCAGTAGCGGACTAGCGGGGGTCTACGAGCAGTACTTC

abundance: -
d_gene: -
j_gene: TRBJ2-5
v_gene: TRBV11-1
CDR3aa: CASSIGIERLKETQYF
CDR3nt: TGTGCCAGCAGCATAGGGATCGAGCGCTTAAAAGAGACCCAGTACTTC

abundance: -
d_gene: TRBD1
j_gene: TRBJ1-2
v_gene: TRBV18
CDR3aa: CASSPPLRGLYTF
CDR3nt: TGTGCCAGCTCACCACCCCTCAGGGGGCTCTACACCTTC

abundance: -
d_gene: -
j_gene: TRBJ1-6
v_gene: TRBV20-1
CDR3aa: CSASRARGSPLHF
CDR3nt: TGCAGTGCTAGTAGGGCCAGGGGTTCACCCCTCCACTTT

abundance: -
d_gene: -
j_gene: TRBJ2-2
v_gene: TRBV24-1
CDR3aa: CATSRGTGELFF
CDR3nt: TGTGCCACCTCGCGGGGAACCGGGGAGCTGTTTTTT

abundance: -
d_gene: TRBD1
j_gene: TRBJ1-2
v_gene: TRBV12-3/TRBV12-4
CDR3aa: CASRRDSNYGYTF
CDR3nt: TGTGCCAGCAGACGGGACAGTAACTATGGCTACACCTTC

abundance: -
d_gene: -
j_gene: TRBJ1-6
v_gene: TRBV7-8
CDR3aa: CASSSGSYNSPLHF
CDR3nt: TGTGCCAGCAGCTCCGGGTCATATAATTCACCCCTCCACTTT

abundance: -
d_gene: TRBD1
j_gene: TRBJ1-2
v_gene: TRBV3-1/TRBV3-2
CDR3aa: CASSRTGMSNYGYTF
CDR3nt: TGTGCCAGCAGCCGGACAGGGATGTCTAACTATGGCTACACCTTC

abundance: -
d_gene: -
j_gene: TRBJ1-2
v_gene: TRBV4-3
CDR3aa: CASSHLREYGYTF
CDR3nt: TGCGCCAGCAGCCATCTTCGGGAGTATGGCTACACCTTC

abundance: -
d_gene: TRBD1
j_gene: TRBJ1-2
v_gene: TRBV28
CDR3aa: CASSAQTGNYGYTF
CDR3nt: TGTGCCAGCAGTGCCCAGACAGGGAACTATGGCTACACCTTC

abundance: -
d_gene: -
j_gene: TRBJ2-7
v_gene: TRBV5-1
CDR3aa: CASSLGFRTPTYEQYF
CDR3nt: TGCGCCAGCAGCTTAGGTTTCAGGACACCTACCTACGAGCAGTACTTC

abundance: few
d_gene: -
j_gene: TRBJ1-5
v_gene: TRBV19
CDR3aa: CASSKWAASQPQHF
CDR3nt: TGTGCCAGTAGTAAGTGGGCCGCCAGTCAGCCCCAGCATTTT

abundance: -
d_gene: TRBD1
j_gene: TRBJ2-1
v_gene: TRBV4-3
CDR3aa: CASSQGQGNNEQFF
CDR3nt: TGCGCCAGCAGCCAGGGACAGGGGAACAATGAGCAGTTCTTC

abundance: -
d_gene: -
j_gene: TRBJ2-6
v_gene: TRBV21-1
CDR3aa: CASSKSALGFGRASGANVLTF
CDR3nt: TGTGCCAGCAGCAAATCGGCCCTAGGCTTCGGCAGAGCCTCTGGGGCCAACGTCCTGACTTTC

abundance: -
d_gene: TRBD1
j_gene: TRBJ2-2
v_gene: TRBV10-2
CDR3aa: CASRLGQGSAGELFF
CDR3nt: TGCGCCAGCAGGTTGGGACAGGGTTCAGCCGGGGAGCTGTTTTTT